A selection of T cell receptor beta chains follows, all from one sample in a study of spatial heterogeneity in lung cancer. TCRdb passed the 5' RACE reads through MiXCR, listing each CDR3 protein once. The sample lists more than 80,000 distinct CDR3 sequences; about 12% were seen once. The sequences come from PBMCs, collected at surgery. These TCRs come from a male donor with early-stage non-small cell lung cancer. CDR3s include the opening cysteine and the closing phenylalanine or tryptophan. The order of the fields is V gene, D gene, J gene, clone size, CDR3 DNA, CDR3 protein. The D gene is left open where the match is weak. Not every row has a clone size; where given, it reads once, few, many or a size class.

TRBV4-1	TRBD1	TRBJ1-1	-	TGCGCCAGCAGCCGGGACCAGGGGGTGGGCACTGAAGCTTTCTTT	CASSRDQGVGTEAFF
TRBV6-5	-	TRBJ2-7	many	TGTGCCAGCAGTTACGGGGACTTCTACGAGCAGTACTTC	CASSYGDFYEQYF
TRBV18	TRBD1	TRBJ1-6	-	TGTGCCAGCTCACCAAGAGGACAGGGTCTTGATAATTCACCCCTCCACTTT	CASSPRGQGLDNSPLHF
TRBV29-1	-	TRBJ1-1	-	TGCAGCGTTACCAGTGGGAACACTGAAGCTTTCTTT	CSVTSGNTEAFF
TRBV15	-	TRBJ2-3	-	TGTGCCACCAGCAGAGAGAGGGACCTAGCGCCAGATACGCAGTATTTT	CATSRERDLAPDTQYF
TRBV5-1	-	TRBJ2-7	-	TGCGCCAGCAGCTTGTCGGGGGTCATAACAACGACACGAATTTACGAGCAGTACTTC	CASSLSGVITTTRIYEQYF
TRBV6-2/TRBV6-3	-	TRBJ2-7	many	TGTGCCAGCAGTTACTCAGGGATCGGGAGCCCCCACGAGCAGTACTTC	CASSYSGIGSPHEQYF
TRBV27	-	TRBJ2-4	-	TGTGCCAGTAGTTCAACGGGGCTAGCCAAAAACATTCAGTACTTC	CASSSTGLAKNIQYF
TRBV7-9	-	TRBJ1-6	few	TGTGCCAGCAGCTTAGTTTGGACAGCGGATAATTCACCCCTCCACTTT	CASSLVWTADNSPLHF
TRBV20-1	TRBD2	TRBJ2-7	few	TGCAGTGCACAGCGGGAGGGTTTGGAGCAGTACTTC	CSAQREGLEQYF
TRBV28	-	TRBJ1-2	few	TGTGCCAGCAGTTCACAACAGGGTCCTAACTATGGCTACACCTTC	CASSSQQGPNYGYTF
TRBV4-2	TRBD1	TRBJ1-5	few	TGTGCCAGCAGCCACGGAGACAGGGCAGAATTCAATCAGCCCCAGCATTTT	CASSHGDRAEFNQPQHF
TRBV29-1	TRBD2	TRBJ2-1	-	TGCAGCGTTGAACTAGCGGGGCGTCGAGAGCAGTTCTTC	CSVELAGRREQFF
TRBV27	TRBD1	TRBJ2-5	many	TGTGCCAGCAGTCCCAGACAGGGGCAAGAGACCCAGTACTTC	CASSPRQGQETQYF
TRBV5-1	-	TRBJ2-3	-	TGCGCCAGCAGCTGGAGTGGACAGTCAGATACGCAGTATTTT	CASSWSGQSDTQYF
TRBV5-1	-	TRBJ2-3	-	TGCGCCAGCAGCTTTCCCAGGGACGGTGCAGATACGCAGTATTTT	CASSFPRDGADTQYF
TRBV2	-	TRBJ2-2	-	TGTGCCAGCAGTGAAATGATGGAGGAGCTGTTTTTT	CASSEMMEELFF
TRBV6-2/TRBV6-3	-	TRBJ1-5	few	TGTGCCAGCAGTCTATACAGTCAGCCCCAGCATTTT	CASSLYSQPQHF
TRBV5-4	TRBD1	TRBJ1-6	many	TGTGCCAGCAGCCCCGGACAGGGGGACTCTATGTCACCCCTCCACTTT	CASSPGQGDSMSPLHF
TRBV30	TRBD1	TRBJ1-6	-	TGTGCCTGGGTGGACAGGGGGGGTAATTCACCCCTCCACTTT	CAWVDRGGNSPLHF
TRBV20-1	TRBD1	TRBJ1-2	few	TGCAGTGCTAAAAAGGACAGGAACTATGGCTACACCTTC	CSAKKDRNYGYTF
TRBV4-3	TRBD2	TRBJ2-3	-	TGCGCCAGCAGTACGACTAGCGGGAGCACAGATACGCAGTATTTT	CASSTTSGSTDTQYF
TRBV29-1	-	TRBJ2-2	few	TGCAGCGTTGAGGTAGTCAGCTGGAACACCGGGGAGCTGTTTTTT	CSVEVVSWNTGELFF
TRBV20-1	-	TRBJ1-1	-	TGCAGTGCCCACAAGACCGTTGGCACTGAAGCTTTCTTT	CSAHKTVGTEAFF
TRBV19	TRBD1	TRBJ2-7	-	TGTGCCAGTACCTACACTGGGGACAGCCCCTACGAGCAGTACTTC	CASTYTGDSPYEQYF
TRBV28	TRBD1	TRBJ2-7	few	TGTGCCAGTTCAACCCTACAGGGGTACTACGAGCAGTACTTC	CASSTLQGYYEQYF
TRBV11-2	-	TRBJ2-3	-	TGTGCCAGCAGCCTCCACATAGATACGCAGTATTTT	CASSLHIDTQYF
TRBV20-1	TRBD1	TRBJ2-7	few	TGCAGTGCTAGAACCCCGGGACAGGGTTCCTACGAGCAGTACTTC	CSARTPGQGSYEQYF
TRBV29-1	-	TRBJ2-7	-	TGCAGCGTTGGGGCCGGCTCCTACGAGCAGTACTTC	CSVGAGSYEQYF
TRBV28	-	TRBJ1-4	few	TGTGCCAGCAACACCTTTCCGGGTTTAGGGTTACATGAAAAACTGTTTTTT	CASNTFPGLGLHEKLFF
TRBV7-2	-	TRBJ1-2	-	TGTGCCAGCAGCTTTAATGGCGGCGGGGACTATGGCTACACCTTC	CASSFNGGGDYGYTF
TRBV7-9	-	TRBJ1-1	many	TGTGCCAGCATCCTACTTGCGGGGGGAAAGAACACTGAAGCTTTCTTT	CASILLAGGKNTEAFF
TRBV24-1	TRBD1	TRBJ2-1	few	TGTGCCACCAGAGGGACAGGGGAGGCCTATGAGCAGTTCTTC	CATRGTGEAYEQFF
TRBV7-2	-	TRBJ2-1	few	TGTGCCAGCAGCTTATCGAGGGGGGTGGCTTACAATGAGCAGTTCTTC	CASSLSRGVAYNEQFF
TRBV6-2/TRBV6-3	-	TRBJ2-7	-	TGTGCCAGCAGTTACTCGAGAGTGAACTCCTACGAGCAGTACTTC	CASSYSRVNSYEQYF
TRBV6-2/TRBV6-3	TRBD1	TRBJ1-1	few	TGTGCCAGCGGGACAGGGGGCTCGAACACTGAAGCTTTCTTT	CASGTGGSNTEAFF
TRBV12-3/TRBV12-4	-	TRBJ2-3	-	TGTGCCAGCAGTTGGACAATCCCAGATACGCAGTATTTT	CASSWTIPDTQYF
TRBV20-1	TRBD2	TRBJ2-3	-	TGCAGTGGACTAGCGGGGGGGGATGGCACAGATACGCAGTATTTT	CSGLAGGDGTDTQYF
TRBV6-2/TRBV6-3	TRBD2	TRBJ2-5	-	TGTGCCAGCAGTTACCCATCGACTAGCGGGAGTGAGACCCAGTACTTC	CASSYPSTSGSETQYF
TRBV30	TRBD1	TRBJ2-2	-	TGTGCCTGGAGTGCAGGGGGTCCCGGGGAGCTGTTTTTT	CAWSAGGPGELFF
TRBV23-1	-	TRBJ2-6	few	TGCGCCAGCAGGCACCGACGAAGGGGTACTAGTCACTTCTACTCTGGGGCCAACGTCCTGACTTTC	CASRHRRRGTSHFYSGANVLTF
TRBV12-3/TRBV12-4	-	TRBJ2-1	-	TGTGCCAGCAGTTTAGGTGGCGATACCATACCCTCCTACAATGAGCAGTTCTTC	CASSLGGDTIPSYNEQFF